This TCR beta chain was sequenced during a study of T cell responses to AZD1222 COVID-19 vaccine. Regarding the study as a whole: Donors were mostly white British, more females; clonal diversity possibly underestimated.

Of note for this clone: Its matching antigen is unknown.

The CDR3 spans 17 residues. V shed 1 base, J shed 0 bases, and the junction held 3 bases outside the gene matches. Germline lookup yields CDR1 SGHRS and CDR2 YFSETQ. This table comes from immunoSEQ multiplex PCR, and its TCRdb copy is limited to in-frame clones, with some not included. The data hold tens of thousands of clones, with over 85% observed a single time. This specimen was peripheral blood, taken on day 0 of AZD1222 vaccination. The J gene is TRBJ2-2, the V gene TRBV5-1; 10 nucleotides match TRBD1. This clonotype was sampled from an adult in good health. The DNA for the CDR3 is TGCGCCAGCAGCTTGCATGGACAGGGGGCGAACACCGGGGAGCTGTTTTTT. Protein sequence: CASSLHGQGANTGELFF.